This T cell receptor beta chain was retrieved from a study of T cell responses to AZD1222 COVID-19 vaccine (TCRdb year 2021). A note on the overall study: TCR sequencing was performed for roughly 250 trial participants, of whom 200 to 210 were given two doses of AZD1222 and around 25 were given two doses of MenACWY control vaccine. Enrollment into the trials was organized by age into subgroups of 18-55, 56-69 and 70-plus years, and those subgroups contained around 150, 28 and 57 TCR-sequenced participants, respectively.

A remark on this clone: This receptor's antigen is unknown. Base-call qualities are not available, and no considerably larger clone is one nucleotide away.

The CDR3 regions of human TCRbeta chains were subjected to immunosequencing. In the original analysis: Repertoire TCRs were checked for matches against a reference library of SARS-CoV-2-specific TCRs that had been generated using the MIRA antigen-specificity platform. Breadth was defined as the fraction of unique TCRs that were SARS-CoV-2-associated. Depth was defined as the fraction of total T cells that were SARS-CoV-2-associated. Using the MIRA data, every spike-specific TCR was mapped to the spike region that the TCR reacted to and assigned to either a CD4 or a CD8 class. Log10-transformed breadth and depth values were compared by one-way ANOVA with Sidak's multiple comparisons tests. TCRdb holds this immuneACCESS table with in-frame rearrangements only. Some clones are missing; in checked studies, unresolved V genes explain under half, and the rest has no known cause. Clone size and the V and J calls come from that table; the DNA yielded D and trimming. In all, the sample holds roughly 140,000 clones, and approximately 90% of those were seen once. Jointly, the top ten make up 1.5% of the sample.

The paper's findings and limits, for the study overall: Because no samples from the day 14 peak response were available, repertoires could be characterized only after the peak T cell response. Conclusions about previously exposed vaccinees were limited because only six AZD1222 recipients were SARS-CoV-2 seropositive at baseline. Nearly half of unique spike-specific TCRs reportedly recognized epitopes outside regions mutated in the B.1.351 and B.1.1.7 variants. Participants were mostly white British, with more females than males. The authors suggested clonal diversity may have been underestimated. After two AZD1222 doses, both the breadth and the depth of spike-specific TCRs were significantly higher than at day 0 and than in MenACWY recipients. The whole spike protein was spanned by vaccine-associated CD4 TCRs, and dominant responses were seen in regions 160-218 and 743-854. In the small 56-69-year group, the increase in depth fell short of significance, most likely because of low power.

What the time point label conveys for this sample: about 28 days (+/-7) after the second vaccine dose. AZD1222 recipients whose second dose came at about 4 weeks and those whose second dose came at about 12 weeks were combined into one group, since spike-specific TCR depth and breadth did not differ between the two schedules. Vaccinee samples were obtained from the UK trials COV001 and COV002, which included a single-blind randomized controlled phase 2/3 trial of AZD1222 (ChAdOx1 nCoV-19) in healthy adults. Trial participant PBMC samples were collected at day 0 and day 28 after the second dose for TCRbeta chain sequencing. The germline V gene (reference sequence) specifies GTSNPN as CDR1 and SVGIG as CDR2. The trim is 1 base for V and 2 bases for J, with a gap of 8 bases between the germline ends. The CDR3, from cysteine to phenylalanine, totals 13 residues. The CDR3 DNA has 39 bases and is translated from base 1.

The chain is made from TRBV30 and TRBJ1-2; perhaps TRBD1 is the D gene, with 6 bases matching. This receptor was obtained from an adult who received the AZD1222 COVID-19 vaccine. The sample in question was peripheral blood, obtained 28 days after the second AZD1222 dose. The DNA sequence follows: TGTGCCTGGAGTGCCCAGGGGAACTATGGCTACACCTTC. Translated, this is CAWSAQGNYGYTF. Full variable domain (CDR3 extended with the reference TRBV30 and TRBJ1-2 proteins): SQTIHQWPATLVQPVGSPLSLECTVEGTSNPNLYWYRQAAGRGLQLLFYSVGIGQISSEVPQNLSASRPQDRQFILSSKKLLLSDSGFYLCAWSAQGNYGYTFGSGTRLTVV.